This passage covers 15 T cell receptor beta chains from one sample sequenced in a study of CD8+ T cells in alopecia areata. Extraction and reverse transcription of RNA yielded cDNA as the sequencing template. Sequenced by immunoSEQ multiplex PCR; TCRdb stores in-frame clones only, minus some. Among 250,000 to 350,000 clones listed, about 62% were seen once. Treatment meaning: oral pan-JAK inhibitor, 5-10 mg twice daily. Here the sequenced sample was CD4+ T cells sorted from blood, taken between weeks 51 and 52, from a patient treated with tofacitinib. The receptor source for this set is a human donor with alopecia areata.

This clone was counted between two and nine times. The chain links TRBV11-2 to TRBJ2-7, with D hard to call. This CDR3 is built from 14 residues. Germline lookup yields CDR1 SGHAT and CDR2 FQNNGV. V lost 3 bases and J 2 bases, leaving 11 bases between the germline ends. The CDR3 here is CASSLSGNAYEQYF. CDR3 bases: TGTGCCAGCAGCTTGTCGGGCAATGCCTACGAGCAGTACTTC.

This chain links TRBV4-1 with TRBJ2-4; D is unresolved. V was cut by 2 bases and J by 6 bases, with 8 bases left in between. The CDR3 totals 13 residues. Germline CDR1 is MGHRA and CDR2 is YSYEKL. CDR3 protein: CASSQLQGNIQYF. The DNA of the CDR3 is TGCGCCAGCAGCCAACTACAAGGAAACATTCAGTACTTC.

The gene calls are TRBV29-1 and TRBJ2-5, with 14 positions matching TRBD2. Unmatched junction bases numbered 9, after V lost 7 bases and J lost 5 bases. The CDR3 sequence is 15 residues long. Looked up from germline, CDR1 is SQVTM and CDR2 is ANQGSEA. CDR3 protein: CSAQTSGGALETQYF. CDR3 nucleotide sequence: TGCAGCGCCCAGACTAGCGGGGGGGCCCTGGAGACCCAGTACTTC.

The chain recombines TRBV6-5 with TRBJ1-3; no definite D call. CDR1 is MNHEY and CDR2 is SVGAGI in the germline V gene. This CDR3 contains 15 residues. With 1 base removed from V and 4 bases from J, the gap between germline ends came to 11 bases. CDR3 amino acids: CASSYLGSSGNTIYF. CDR3 nucleotide sequence: TGTGCCAGCAGTTACTTGGGGAGTTCCGGAAACACCATATATTTT.

In its sample, this clone was seen once. This chain joins TRBV29-1 and TRBJ2-1, with TRBD2 matching 8 bases. V shed 7 bases and J 6 bases; nucleotides not matched to a gene: 8. CDR1 and CDR2 (germline): SQVTM, ANQGSEA. The CDR3 spans 13 residues. The CDR3 loop reads CSATGLDGNEQFF. CDR3 bases: TGCAGCGCCACGGGACTAGATGGCAATGAGCAGTTCTTC.

This chain links TRBV27 with TRBJ1-1; TRBD1 agrees at 7 bases. V gave up 10 bases and J gave up 2 bases; unmatched junction bases: 7. Germline values: CDR1 MNHEY, CDR2 SMNVEV (reference sequence). This CDR3 is built from 13 residues. CDR3 residues: CATRGTANTEAFF. The CDR3 bases are TGTGCCACGAGAGGGACAGCAAACACTGAAGCTTTCTTT.

This clone has just a few counts. The chain joins TRBV4-1 to TRBJ2-3, with 9 bases that match TRBD2. V gave up 0 bases and J gave up 8 bases; unmatched junction bases: 9. The CDR3 loop spans 16 amino acids. The V gene's germline CDR1 is MGHRA and CDR2 YSYEKL. CDR3 protein: CASSQDGGGASGTQYF. The CDR3, as DNA: TGCGCCAGCAGCCAAGACGGCGGGGGGGCCTCCGGTACGCAGTATTTT.

This chain joins TRBV30 and TRBJ1-2; D remains unclear. Deletions cut 6 bases from V and 7 bases from J, with 12 bases between. Germline CDR1 GTSNPN, CDR2 SVGIG (reference sequence). The CDR3 loop spans 11 amino acids. The CDR3 DNA follows: TGTGCCTGTCGCGGAGACTCTGGCTACACCTTC. This codes for CACRGDSGYTF. Variable domain in full (rest from reference TRBV30 and TRBJ1-2): SQTIHQWPATLVQPVGSPLSLECTVEGTSNPNLYWYRQAAGRGLQLLFYSVGIGQISSEVPQNLSASRPQDRQFILSSKKLLLSDSGFYLCACRGDSGYTFGSGTRLTVV.

This chain uses TRBV27 with TRBJ2-7; D is possibly TRBD2 (6 bases). CDR3 length: 14 amino acids. Germline V lookup: CDR1 MNHEY, CDR2 SMNVEV (reference sequence). V gave up 3 bases and J gave up 5 bases, with 14 bases separating them. The CDR3, as DNA: TGTGCCAGCAGTTTCGGGACTGGTTTCGACGAGCAGTACTTC. Its translation: CASSFGTGFDEQYF.

This clone was seen only a few times. This chain links TRBV14 with TRBJ2-3; weak D call: TRBD1 (6 bases). V was clipped by 4 bases and J by 3 bases, with 8 bases between them. The CDR3 consists of 13 residues. Germline V CDR1 and CDR2: SGHDN, FVKESK. CDR3 coding DNA: TGTGCCAGCAGCCGACAGGCAACAGATACGCAGTATTTT. Residues: CASSRQATDTQYF.

This clone was picked up a small number of times. The J gene is TRBJ2-7, the V gene TRBV11-2, with D possibly being TRBD1 or TRBD2 (5 bases each). The CDR3 runs 15 residues. CDR1 and CDR2 (germline): SGHAT, FQNNGV. Trimming removed 1 base from V and 2 bases from J, with 12 bases in between. The CDR3 region has the DNA TGTGCCAGCAGCTTAGTCCGGGACCTAACCTACGAGCAGTACTTC. Protein: CASSLVRDLTYEQYF.

The sample holds a few counts of this clone. DNA of the CDR3: TGTGCCTGGAGGGCCCCGGGGGCCCTCAATCAGCCCCAGCATTTT. Its protein is CAWRAPGALNQPQHF. The genes are TRBV30 and TRBJ1-5, with a tentative D call TRBD1 (6 bases). From germline, CDR1 is GTSNPN and CDR2 SVGIG (reference sequence). The CDR3 spans 15 residues. V was trimmed by 3 bases and J by 3 bases, leaving 15 bases between them.

The chain joins TRBV28 to TRBJ2-2, with unresolved D. V gave up 3 bases and J gave up 4 bases, with 9 bases separating them. CDR1 and CDR2 (germline): MDHEN, SYDVKM. The length of the CDR3 is 14 residues. The CDR3 DNA reads TGTGCCAGCAGTTTTTCAGCGTCCACCGGGGAGCTGTTTTTT. Protein: CASSFSASTGELFF.

This clone has just a few counts. In DNA form, the CDR3 reads TGCGCCAGCAGTGAGTCTGGGTATTCACCCCTCCACTTT. Translated, it gives CASSESGYSPLHF. The rearrangement joins TRBV10-2 to TRBJ1-6; no clear D. Germline V lookup: CDR1 WSHSY, CDR2 SAAADI. V lost 0 bases, J lost 8 bases, and 5 bases lay in between. The CDR3 loop spans 13 amino acids.

This chain joins TRBV25-1 and TRBJ2-2; D perhaps matches TRBD2 (5 bases). The V and J ends lost 8 bases and 5 bases respectively, with 9 bases between them. Germline-derived CDR1 and CDR2 are MGHDK and SYGVNS. This CDR3 has 12 amino acids. This CDR3 is CASARGTGELFF. Written as DNA, the CDR3 is TGTGCCAGCGCTCGAGGGACCGGGGAGCTGTTTTTT. The full variable domain, completed using reference TRBV25-1 and TRBJ2-2, is EADIYQTPRYLVIGTGKKITLECSQTMGHDKMYWYQQDPGMELHLIHYSYGVNSTEKGDLSSESTVSRIRTEHFPLTLESARPSHTSQYLCASARGTGELFFGEGSRLTVL.